Listed below are T cell receptor beta chains from one sample, sequenced in a study of T cell changes during pregnancy in multiple sclerosis. Some clones are missing from TCRdb's copy, which holds only in-frame ones; the method was immunoSEQ multiplex PCR. Among around 38,000 clones listed, 80% to 95% were seen once. The source material was CD8+ T cells from peripheral blood mononuclear cells, sampled in the third trimester of pregnancy. The receptors stem from a female donor with multiple sclerosis, enrolled in a pregnancy study. Both conserved end residues are part of each CDR3. Fields, in order: V gene, J gene, D gene, clone size, CDR3 protein, CDR3 DNA. The D gene is left open where the match is weak. Clone sizes are given selectively: once, few, many, or a class where the clone is expanded.

v_call: TRBV28
j_call: TRBJ2-5
d_call: -
clone_size: -
cdr3_aa: CASSFREAPLQTQYF
cdr3_nt: TGTGCCAGCAGTTTCAGGGAGGCCCCCCTCCAGACCCAGTACTTC

v_call: TRBV25-1
j_call: TRBJ2-1
d_call: TRBD2
clone_size: -
cdr3_aa: CASTGREGLNEQFF
cdr3_nt: TGTGCCAGCACCGGGCGGGAGGGCCTCAATGAGCAGTTCTTC

v_call: TRBV27
j_call: TRBJ1-2
d_call: TRBD1
clone_size: -
cdr3_aa: CASSVDREGYGYTF
cdr3_nt: TGTGCCAGCAGTGTCGACAGGGAAGGCTATGGCTACACCTTC

v_call: TRBV11-1
j_call: TRBJ2-7
d_call: -
clone_size: -
cdr3_aa: CASSFQGNSYEQYF
cdr3_nt: TGTGCCAGCAGCTTCCAGGGAAACTCCTACGAGCAGTACTTC

v_call: TRBV7-2
j_call: TRBJ1-1
d_call: -
clone_size: -
cdr3_aa: CASSFVGGITEAFF
cdr3_nt: TGTGCCAGCAGCTTCGTGGGGGGTATCACTGAAGCTTTCTTT

v_call: TRBV7-6
j_call: TRBJ2-2
d_call: TRBD2
clone_size: -
cdr3_aa: CASSLGASGTGELFF
cdr3_nt: TGTGCCAGCAGCTTAGGTGCTAGCGGGACCGGGGAGCTGTTTTTT

v_call: TRBV27
j_call: TRBJ1-1
d_call: -
clone_size: -
cdr3_aa: CASSLSRQGTEAFF
cdr3_nt: TGTGCCAGCAGTTTATCCCGCCAGGGCACTGAAGCTTTCTTT

v_call: TRBV9
j_call: TRBJ2-2
d_call: -
clone_size: -
cdr3_aa: CASSVARYTGELFF
cdr3_nt: TGTGCCAGCAGCGTAGCTAGGTACACCGGGGAGCTGTTTTTT

v_call: TRBV6-6
j_call: TRBJ2-7
d_call: TRBD1
clone_size: -
cdr3_aa: CASSDRVYEQYF
cdr3_nt: TGTGCCAGCAGTGACAGGGTCTACGAGCAGTACTTC

v_call: TRBV11-2
j_call: TRBJ2-3
d_call: TRBD2
clone_size: -
cdr3_aa: CASSFGLAGLTDTQYF
cdr3_nt: TGTGCCAGCAGCTTTGGACTAGCGGGACTGACAGATACGCAGTATTTT

v_call: TRBV4-2
j_call: TRBJ2-1
d_call: TRBD2
clone_size: -
cdr3_aa: CASSQDSSGGYNEQFF
cdr3_nt: TGTGCCAGCAGCCAAGACTCTAGCGGGGGGTACAATGAGCAGTTCTTC

v_call: TRBV19
j_call: TRBJ1-1
d_call: TRBD1
clone_size: -
cdr3_aa: CASSIYGTENTEAFF
cdr3_nt: TGTGCCAGTAGTATATATGGGACAGAGAACACTGAAGCTTTCTTT

v_call: TRBV28
j_call: TRBJ2-1
d_call: TRBD1
clone_size: -
cdr3_aa: CASSLGGEGATYNEQFF
cdr3_nt: TGTGCCAGCAGTTTGGGCGGCGAGGGGGCGACCTACAATGAGCAGTTCTTC

v_call: TRBV19
j_call: TRBJ2-1
d_call: -
clone_size: once
cdr3_aa: CASSLDLGRDNEQFF
cdr3_nt: TGTGCCAGTAGCCTGGACTTGGGTCGCGACAATGAGCAGTTCTTC

v_call: TRBV27
j_call: TRBJ2-3
d_call: TRBD2
clone_size: -
cdr3_aa: CASSLPGGADTQYF
cdr3_nt: TGTGCCAGCAGTTTGCCGGGAGGGGCAGATACGCAGTATTTT

v_call: TRBV9
j_call: TRBJ1-3
d_call: TRBD1
clone_size: few
cdr3_aa: CASSFTNSPQTGSPGNTIYF
cdr3_nt: TGTGCCAGCAGCTTCACCAACTCCCCGCAGACAGGGAGCCCAGGAAACACCATATATTTT